The clone carrying this T cell receptor (beta chain) was found many times. Individuals selected for sequencing had exhibited CD8+CD57+ cell expansion on flow cytometry. The sample originates from a study of CD8+CD57+ T cells in acquired aplastic anemia. The use of genomic DNA as template underpinned the TCR beta VDJ and CDR3 profiling. One entry per CDR3 protein, called by TCRdb with MiXCR from the reads. The sample has 250,000 to 300,000 distinct CDR3 sequences, approximately 57% seen once. Trimming cost V 0 bases and J 1 base, with 12 bases left between them. CDR1 is MNHEY, CDR2 SVGAGI, per germline. CDR3 length equals 17 residues.

The rearrangement uses TRBV6-5 and TRBJ1-4, with D tentatively TRBD1 (6 bases). Material for sequencing was sorted CD4+, CD8+, or CD8+CD57+ T cells (not recorded which) from PBMCs. The sequence was collected from a human donor with aplastic anemia. The CDR3 coding sequence is TGTGCCAGCAGTTACTCCTTTAAGACAGGAACTAATGAAAAACTGTTTTTT. Its protein product is CASSYSFKTGTNEKLFF.